This T cell receptor (beta chain) derives from a study of cytomegalovirus exposure and HLA in healthy donors. The study, taken as a whole, reports: As confirmed in vitro, three CMV-associated chains were specific for CMV antigens. TCR association rates varied by HLA locus in a later analysis, with DRB1 highest and HLA-C lowest.

A remark on this clone: Its antigen is unidentified.

V was trimmed by 0 bases and J by 5 bases, leaving 11 bases between them. The CDR3 has 15 amino acids. Looked up from germline, CDR1 is SGHTS and CDR2 is YDEGEE. PCR employed 60 Vbeta and 13 Jbeta primers. Only in-frame clones appear in the TCRdb table, and some are missing; sequencing was by immunoSEQ multiplex PCR. In all, the sample yields 130,000 to 150,000 clones. What was sequenced was PBMCs. The source of this sequence is a male donor in good health and CMV-seronegative. The chain recombines TRBV5-8 with TRBJ2-2, with D uncertain. CDR3 loop: CASSLGVARTGELFF. The DNA for the CDR3 is TGTGCCAGCAGCTTGGGGGTAGCTCGGACCGGGGAGCTGTTTTTT.